This T cell receptor beta chain was sequenced in a study of blood T cells in healthy people across ages. General study findings and limits: It was held that diversity estimates obtained from one million T cells represented underestimates.

A few counts support this clonotype. The antigen is undetermined. The CDR3 loop spans 12 amino acids. CDR1 and CDR2 from the germline V gene are MDHEN and SYDVKM. Combining a sample-barcoded 5' primer with a J-beta primer mix, a second PCR ran for 7 to 11 cycles. One entry per CDR3 protein, called by TCRdb with MiXCR from the 5' RACE reads. The table has 800,000 or so distinct CDR3 sequences, 20% to 25% seen once. The same specimen was also included in a second study, on T cells of mothers and their children. This second report adds: A few healthy Caucasian mothers, along with their six children, were the donors. All extracted RNA went into cDNA synthesis, around 1.4 ug per 15 ul. Detection yielded no persistent microchimeric T cell clones.

The chain carries TRBV28 and TRBJ2-5, with D possibly matching TRBD2 (5 bases). The end of the DNA is better explained by TRBJ2-7, so the J call may be wrong. Input material: blood. The origin of this receptor is a boy aged 5-17 years in good health. The CDR3 DNA sequence: TGTGCCAGCAGAGTGGACGGGGACGAGCAGTACTTC. Its translation: CASRVDGDEQYF.